This TCR beta chain was captured by sequencing in a study of blood T cells in healthy people across ages. Trimming took 7 bases from V and 0 from J; bases not matched to a gene: 10. The V gene's germline CDR1 is DFQATT and CDR2 SNEGSKA (reference sequence). This CDR3 comprises 15 residues. It was with a sample-barcoded 5' primer and a J-beta primer mix that a second PCR of about 7 to 12 cycles was run. Every molecule of cDNA carried a tag from a template-switch adaptor with 12 random nucleotides. TCRdb reanalysed the 5' RACE reads using MiXCR and keeps one entry per CDR3 protein. This table holds around 1.5 million distinct CDR3 sequences, approximately 63% found once. Study results and limitations: Measured against age, TCR beta diversity per million T cells decreased in a roughly linear manner. More naive CD4+ cells and higher diversity marked long-lived donors relative to aged donors.

Concerning this clonotype itself: What it binds is not known.

The sample consisted of blood. The chain links TRBV20-1 to TRBJ1-2, with 8 bases lining up with TRBD1. This TCR came from a man aged 18 to 29 in good health. In DNA form, the CDR3 reads TGCAGTGGAGGACAGGGAAATCTCCCTAACTATGGCTACACCTTC. Translated: CSGGQGNLPNYGYTF.